The source of this TCR beta chain is a study of T cell responses to AZD1222 COVID-19 vaccine. The CDR3 spans 17 residues. CDR1 is KGHDR and CDR2 is SFDVKD in the germline V gene. V shed 4 bases and J 2 bases; nucleotides not matched to a gene: 10. About this clone: The target antigen is unknown.

Study conclusions and caveats: Females made up more of the donors, who were largely white British, and clonal diversity may have come out too low. After two AZD1222 doses, spike-specific TCR breadth and depth rose versus day 0.

Generated by immunoSEQ multiplex PCR, the TCRdb table keeps only in-frame clones and is missing some. The sample yields more than 95,000 clones, around 88% seen once. This chain links TRBV24-1 with TRBJ1-5, with 7 bases lining up with TRBD1. The sample was peripheral blood, taken on day 0 of MenACWY control vaccination. The sequence was collected from an adult in good health. CDR3 in amino acids: CATSDSSTGSGNQPQHF. The CDR3 DNA follows: TGTGCCACCAGTGACTCTTCGACAGGGTCTGGCAATCAGCCCCAGCATTTT.